A single sample gave rise to the 18 T cell receptor beta chains below, sequenced in a study of patients and donors after allogeneic stem cell transplantation. MiXCR, applied by TCRdb to the RT-PCR reads, yields one record per CDR3 protein. The data contain roughly 250,000 distinct CDR3 sequences, 12% to 15% of them singletons. Sequencing was carried out using blood, either unsorted or a sorted T cell fraction (not recorded which). The receptor set was obtained from a human donor who was either an allogeneic HSCT recipient or a stem cell or donor lymphocyte infusion donor (not recorded which). It is not recorded whose cells these are; they may come from a transplant donor.

The sample holds a few counts of this clonotype. The genes are TRBV7-9 and TRBJ2-1, with D unresolved. CDR3 length equals 14 residues. The germline CDR1 and CDR2 sequences are SEHNR and FQNEAQ (reference sequence). The ends were cut back, 0 bases at V and 5 bases at J, with 8 bases in the middle. The CDR3 nucleotides read TGTGCCAGCAGCTTAGCGCGTGCAGACAATGAGCAGTTCTTC. As protein: CASSLARADNEQFF. Combining the CDR3 with reference TRBV7-9 and TRBJ2-1 gives the whole variable domain DTGVSQNPRHKITKRGQNVTFRCDPISEHNRLYWYRQTLGQGPEFLTYFQNEAQLEKSRLLSDRFSAERPKGSFSTLEIQRTEQGDSAMYLCASSLARADNEQFFGPGTRLTVL.

At least ten counts were recorded for this clonotype. The rearrangement uses TRBV29-1 and TRBJ1-2; no definite D call. Germline V gene lookup returns CDR1 SQVTM and CDR2 ANQGSEA. Trimming stripped 7 bases from V and 8 bases from J, with 17 bases between. CDR3 length: 12 amino acids. Here the CDR3 reads CSALRDMRGYTF. The CDR3 coding sequence is TGCAGCGCCTTGCGGGATATGCGGGGCTACACCTTC.

The chain combines TRBV24-1 with TRBJ1-2; D not resolved. Germline V CDR1 and CDR2: KGHDR, SFDVKD. V was cut by 2 bases and J by 2 bases, with 11 bases left in between. The CDR3 totals 15 residues. The chain's CDR3 is CATSDSSLSNYGYTF. CDR3 coding DNA: TGTGCCACCAGTGATTCCAGCCTCTCGAACTATGGCTACACCTTC.

In this sample, this clonotype turned up a few times. The DNA of the CDR3 is TGCAGCGTTGAAGATCTCGGAGGAGGAGAGACCCAGTACTTC. This sequence encodes CSVEDLGGGETQYF. The V and J genes are TRBV29-1 and TRBJ2-5; weak D call: TRBD2 (5 bases). Germline V gene lookup returns CDR1 SQVTM and CDR2 ANQGSEA. The V gene lost 0 bases and the J gene lost 4 bases, with 12 bases spanning the gap. CDR3 size: 14 residues.

The V and J genes are TRBV7-2 and TRBJ2-1; 10 bases fit TRBD2. The CDR3 totals 14 residues. With V trimmed by 5 bases and J by 9 bases, 7 bases remained unmatched. Germline CDR1 and CDR2: SGHTA and FQGNSA. CDR3 nucleotides: TGTGCCAGCAGCCCCATAGCGGGGGGAAGTGAGCAGTTCTTC. Translation: CASSPIAGGSEQFF.

This clonotype turned up a few times. This chain connects TRBV6-1 to TRBJ1-1; 9 positions match TRBD1. CDR1 is MNHNS and CDR2 is SASEGT in the germline V gene. The junction had 5 bases not matched to a gene; V was cut back by 4 bases and J by 5 bases. CDR3 size: 14 residues. The CDR3, as DNA: TGTGCCAGCAGTGCAAACAGGGGGCGAACTGAAGCTTTCTTT. Amino acid sequence: CASSANRGRTEAFF.

This chain connects TRBV27 to TRBJ2-3; 7 bases align to TRBD2. The CDR3 covers 15 residues. V was pared by 2 bases and J by 6 bases, with 8 bases of the junction left unmatched. Germline loops: CDR1 MNHEY, CDR2 SMNVEV (reference sequence). CDR3 coding DNA: TGTGCCAGCAGTTTAGGGGCGGGAGTGGTGGATACGCAGTATTTT. Residues: CASSLGAGVVDTQYF.

The chain employs TRBV7-3 and TRBJ2-1; D ambiguous. The germline V gene has CDR1 SGHTA and CDR2 FQGTGA. The CDR3 covers 13 residues. Trimming shortened V by 1 base and J by 5 bases, and 6 bases separated the two germline ends. The CDR3 sequence: CASSLNSNNEQFF. Here the CDR3 DNA reads TGTGCCAGCAGCTTAAACAGCAACAATGAGCAGTTCTTC.

This clonotype was detected ten times or more. The rearrangement links TRBV2 to TRBJ2-3; 8 nucleotides line up with TRBD1. The V segment lost 3 bases and the J segment 7 bases; nucleotides outside the gene matches: 9. The germline gives CDR1 SNHLY, CDR2 FYNNEI. The CDR3 consists of 15 residues. The CDR3 sequence is CASSELAGGLNTQYF. The DNA of the CDR3 is TGTGCCAGCAGTGAGTTGGCAGGGGGCTTGAATACGCAGTATTTT.

This sequence joins TRBV5-1 and TRBJ2-7; TRBD2 is a possible D gene (6 bases). In germline, CDR1 is SGHRS, CDR2 YFSETQ. With 0 bases removed from V and 7 bases from J, the gap between germline ends came to 11 bases. The CDR3 contains 13 residues. The CDR3 sequence: CASSLGGTEEQYF. The CDR3 coding sequence is TGCGCCAGCAGCTTGGGCGGGACTGAAGAGCAGTACTTC.

In this sample, this clonotype turned up a few times. This sequence joins TRBV4-1 and TRBJ1-1; D gene unclear. The CDR3 covers 17 residues. V was pared by 6 bases and J by 1 base, with 21 bases between. CDR1 and CDR2 from the germline V gene are MGHRA and YSYEKL. CDR3 DNA: TGCGCCAGCAGTCCGACTCGAGCGGCGGCCCAGAACACTGAAGCTTTCTTT. It codes for CASSPTRAAAQNTEAFF.

In this sample, this clonotype turned up a few times. J is TRBJ2-3 and V is TRBV7-3; D unresolved. Germline V CDR1 and CDR2: SGHTA, FQGTGA. CDR3 length: 12 residues. V lost 6 bases, J lost 6 bases, and 10 bases lay in between. DNA of the CDR3: TGTGCCAGCAGAGATAGCTCTGATACGCAGTATTTT. It encodes CASRDSSDTQYF.

This clonotype was detected a few times. The J gene is TRBJ2-3, the V gene TRBV19, with D unresolved. With 8 bases removed from V and 2 bases from J, the gap between germline ends came to 17 bases. The CDR3 extends over 15 amino acids. The germline V gene encodes CDR1 LNHDA and CDR2 SQIVND (reference sequence). The CDR3 here is CASAKGRSATDTQYF. The CDR3 region has the DNA TGTGCCAGTGCTAAAGGACGGAGTGCCACAGATACGCAGTATTTT. The full variable domain, with the rest looked up from reference TRBV19 and TRBJ2-3, is DGGITQSPKYLFRKEGQNVTLSCEQNLNHDAMYWYRQDPGQGLRLIYYSQIVNDFQKGDIAEGYSVSREKKESFPLTVTSAQKNPTAFYLCASAKGRSATDTQYFGPGTRLTVL.

This clonotype appeared a few times. This sequence joins TRBV9 and TRBJ2-1; D gene uncertain. This CDR3 is 12 amino acids long. The V gene's germline CDR1 is SGDLS and CDR2 YYNGEE. Trimming removed 3 bases at V and 6 bases at J, with 7 bases between. The CDR3 spells CASSANLNEQFF. In DNA form, the CDR3 reads TGTGCCAGCAGCGCCAACCTCAATGAGCAGTTCTTC. Full variable domain (missing parts from reference TRBV9 and TRBJ2-1): DSGVTQTPKHLITATGQRVTLRCSPRSGDLSVYWYQQSLDQGLQFLIQYYNGEERAKGNILERFSAQQFPDLHSELNLSSLELGDSALYFCASSANLNEQFFGPGTRLTVL.

Only a few counts were recorded for this clonotype. The chain has TRBV5-1 and TRBJ2-1; a weak D match, TRBD2 (6 bases). The CDR3 is 16 amino acids. Germline V gives CDR1 SGHRS, CDR2 YFSETQ. Trimming removed 3 bases at V and 7 bases at J, with 20 bases between. For the CDR3, the DNA is TGCGCCAGCAGCTCATCAACTGGGAGTGGGGGGAATGAGCAGTTCTTC. Translating it yields CASSSSTGSGGNEQFF.

In its sample, this clonotype was seen many times. This chain uses TRBV7-2 with TRBJ1-3; 7 nucleotides line up with TRBD1. This CDR3 contains 15 residues. Germline V gene lookup returns CDR1 SGHTA and CDR2 FQGNSA. J lost 6 bases, V lost 5 bases, and 10 bases had no gene match. The CDR3: CASSLGTAIENTIYF. CDR3 DNA: TGTGCCAGCAGCCTTGGGACAGCTATTGAAAACACCATATATTTT.

The V call is TRBV27, the J call TRBJ2-7, with 10 bases lining up with TRBD2. The J segment lost 6 bases and the V segment lost 3 bases, leaving 8 bases of the junction unmatched. The CDR3 runs to 15 residues. Per the germline V gene, CDR1 is MNHEY and CDR2 is SMNVEV (reference sequence). CDR3 loop: CASSFNSGGAGEQYF. The DNA for the CDR3 is TGTGCCAGCAGTTTCAACAGCGGGGGGGCTGGCGAGCAGTACTTC.

The chain joins TRBV28 to TRBJ1-2; tentative D call: TRBD1 (6 bases). CDR1 and CDR2 from the germline V gene are MDHEN and SYDVKM. The V gene lost 3 bases and the J gene lost 8 bases, with 10 bases spanning the gap. The CDR3 is made up of 12 amino acids. The CDR3 DNA reads as TGTGCCAGCAGTTTTGGACAGAGGGGCTACACCTTC. This gives the protein CASSFGQRGYTF.